These 3 T cell receptor beta chains share one sample of origin, sequenced in a study of blood T cell repertoires in COVID-19. The data were produced by immunoSEQ multiplex PCR, yet TCRdb's version contains in-frame clones alone and is incomplete. Of 450,000 or so clones in the sample, 89% were seen once. Input material: peripheral blood. These receptors came from a woman in her thirties or forties with COVID-19, enrolled during active disease.

The chain is built from TRBV28 and TRBJ2-3; 9 bases line up with TRBD1. The CDR3 totals 13 residues. In germline, CDR1 is MDHEN, CDR2 SYDVKM. J lost 6 bases, V lost 8 bases, and 6 bases had no gene match. CDR3 region: CASRDRVKDTQYF. The CDR3 DNA sequence: TGTGCCAGCCGGGACAGGGTTAAGGATACGCAGTATTTT.

This clone is a singleton in its sample. The CDR3 DNA sequence: TGTGCCACCCGAAACAGGGGACTCTACGAGCAGTACTTC. It encodes CATRNRGLYEQYF. This chain connects TRBV15 to TRBJ2-7, with D possibly matching TRBD1 (7 bases). This CDR3 is 13 amino acids long. Trimming stripped 8 bases from V and 3 bases from J, with 14 bases between. Per germline, CDR1 LNHNV and CDR2 YYDKDF (reference sequence).

V gene TRBV18 combines with J gene TRBJ1-1, with D perhaps matching TRBD1 (5 bases). The CDR3 has 17 amino acids. The ends were cut back, 8 bases at V and 4 bases at J, with 26 bases in the middle. The germline CDR1 and CDR2 sequences are KGHSH and LQKENI. The CDR3 is CASTLLGGAVLGTEAFF. The DNA of the CDR3 is TGTGCCAGCACTTTGCTGGGGGGAGCCGTGTTGGGCACTGAAGCTTTCTTT.